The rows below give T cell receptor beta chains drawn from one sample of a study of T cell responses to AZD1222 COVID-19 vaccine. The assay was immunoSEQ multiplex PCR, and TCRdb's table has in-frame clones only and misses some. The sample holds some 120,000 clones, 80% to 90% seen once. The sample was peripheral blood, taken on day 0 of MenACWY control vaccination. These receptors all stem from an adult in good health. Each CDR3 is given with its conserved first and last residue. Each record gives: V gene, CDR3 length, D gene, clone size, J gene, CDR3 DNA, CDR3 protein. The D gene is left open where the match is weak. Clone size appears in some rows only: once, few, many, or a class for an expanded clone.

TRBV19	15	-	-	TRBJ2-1	TGTGCCAGTAGTATAGGACGGGGCTCCTACAATGAGCAGTTCTTC	CASSIGRGSYNEQFF
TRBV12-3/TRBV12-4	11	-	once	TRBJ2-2	TGTGCCACCTCCCGGACCGGGGAGCTGTTTTTT	CATSRTGELFF
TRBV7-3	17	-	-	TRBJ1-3	TGTGCCAGCAGCCTCCTCGGGGGTCCCGCCTCTGGAAACACCATATATTTT	CASSLLGGPASGNTIYF
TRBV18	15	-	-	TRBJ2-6	TGTGCCAGCTCACCGCTGTGGATCGGGGCCAACGTCCTGACTTTC	CASSPLWIGANVLTF
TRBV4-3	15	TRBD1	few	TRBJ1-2	TGCGCCAGCAGCCACTCCGGGACAGGGAACTATGGCTACACCTTC	CASSHSGTGNYGYTF
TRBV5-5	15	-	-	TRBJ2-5	TGTGCCAGCAGCTTGGACGGCCAAGGGGGAGAGACCCAGTACTTC	CASSLDGQGGETQYF
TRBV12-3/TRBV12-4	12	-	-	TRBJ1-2	TGTGCCAGCAGACAAAGCCTTTATGGCTACACCTTC	CASRQSLYGYTF
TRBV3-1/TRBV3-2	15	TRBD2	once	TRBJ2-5	TGTGCCAGCAGCCTGCGAGCGGGGGGCCTAGAGACCCAGTACTTC	CASSLRAGGLETQYF
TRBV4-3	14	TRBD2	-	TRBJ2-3	TGCGCCAGCAGCCACCCTAGCGGGGGGGCTACGCAGTATTTT	CASSHPSGGATQYF
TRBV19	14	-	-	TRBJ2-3	TGTGCCAGTAAGCGAGAGAAGGTCACAGATACGCAGTATTTT	CASKREKVTDTQYF
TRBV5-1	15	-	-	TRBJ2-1	TGCGCCAGCGTCCGTGGGCTAGGGAGCTACAATGAGCAGTTCTTC	CASVRGLGSYNEQFF
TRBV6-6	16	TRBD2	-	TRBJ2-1	TGTGCCAGCACCTCATCCTTAGCGGGGTCCTACAATGAGCAGTTCTTC	CASTSSLAGSYNEQFF
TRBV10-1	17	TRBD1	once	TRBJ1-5	TGCGCCAGCAGTGAGGGGGACAGGGGGGCTTGCAATCAGCCCCAGCATTTT	CASSEGDRGACNQPQHF
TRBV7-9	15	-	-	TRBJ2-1	TGTGCCAGCAGCTTAAGTGACAGTTACCTAGGTGAGCAGTTCTTC	CASSLSDSYLGEQFF
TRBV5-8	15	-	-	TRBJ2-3	TGTGCCAGCAGCTCCCAGCCCGACAGCGCAGATACGCAGTATTTT	CASSSQPDSADTQYF
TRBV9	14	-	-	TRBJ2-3	TGTGCCAGCGAAGACCGCTCGAGCACAGATACGCAGTATTTT	CASEDRSSTDTQYF
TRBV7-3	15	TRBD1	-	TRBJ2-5	TGTGCCAGCAGCTTGACAGGGCACAGCCAAGAGACCCAGTACTTC	CASSLTGHSQETQYF
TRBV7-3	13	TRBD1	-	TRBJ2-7	TGTGCCAGCAGTATCGGACAGGGGGTGCGGCAGTACTTC	CASSIGQGVRQYF
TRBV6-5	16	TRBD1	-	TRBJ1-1	TGTGCCAGCAGTTACGAAGCCACAGGGGCGAACACTGAAGCTTTCTTT	CASSYEATGANTEAFF
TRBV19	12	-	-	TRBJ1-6	TGTGCCAGTAGTTTTGGGAATTCACCCCTCCACTTT	CASSFGNSPLHF
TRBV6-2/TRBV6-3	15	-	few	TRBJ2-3	TGTGCCAGCAGTTCTCGGGGCACCTACACAGATACGCAGTATTTT	CASSSRGTYTDTQYF
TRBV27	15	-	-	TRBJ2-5	TGTGCCAGCAGTTTAAGAGGGACGGTGCCCGGGACCCAGTACTTC	CASSLRGTVPGTQYF
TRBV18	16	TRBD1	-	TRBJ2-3	TGTGCCAGCTCTCCGGGACAGGCCCTTAGCACAGATACGCAGTATTTT	CASSPGQALSTDTQYF
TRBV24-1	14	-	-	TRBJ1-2	TGTGCCACCAGTGATCCGGGACGGATGTATGGCTACACCTTC	CATSDPGRMYGYTF
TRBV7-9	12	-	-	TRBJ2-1	TGTGCCAGCAGCCGGGTCGACAATGAGCAGTTCTTC	CASSRVDNEQFF
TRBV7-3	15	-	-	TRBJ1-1	TGTGCCAGCAGCTTAATTCCGGGGAGAGGCACTGAAGCTTTCTTT	CASSLIPGRGTEAFF
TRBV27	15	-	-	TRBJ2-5	TGTGCCAGCAGTTTAACCGGGGTGATACAAGAGACCCAGTACTTC	CASSLTGVIQETQYF
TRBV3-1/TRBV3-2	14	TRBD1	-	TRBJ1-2	TGTGCCAGCAGCTCTGAACAGGGGTATAGTGGCTACACCTTC	CASSSEQGYSGYTF
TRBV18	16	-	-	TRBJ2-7	TGTGCCAGCTCACCTTTGACAGGCCGAAACTCCTACGAGCAGTACTTC	CASSPLTGRNSYEQYF
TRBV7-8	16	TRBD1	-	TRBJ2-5	TGTGCCAGCAGCCCCCTATACGGGACAGGGCTAGAGACCCAGTACTTC	CASSPLYGTGLETQYF
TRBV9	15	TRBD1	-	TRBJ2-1	TGTGCCAGCAGCATCCGACAGGGGGTTGTGAATGAGCAGTTCTTC	CASSIRQGVVNEQFF
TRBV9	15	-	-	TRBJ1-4	TGTGCCAGCAGCGTAGTGGGGAATTCTAATGAAAAACTGTTTTTT	CASSVVGNSNEKLFF
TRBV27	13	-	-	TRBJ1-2	TGTGCCAGCAGTCCCACAGAGAACTATGGCTACACCTTC	CASSPTENYGYTF
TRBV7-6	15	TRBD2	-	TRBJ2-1	TGTGCCAGCAGCCCAGCGGGGCTGCGTATAAATGAGCAGTTCTTC	CASSPAGLRINEQFF
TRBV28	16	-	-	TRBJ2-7	TGTGCCAGCAGTCCCATTCCGAAACCGAGACGAAGAGAGAGGTACTTC	CASSPIPKPRRRERYF